The T cell receptor beta chain under discussion was sequenced for a study of T-cell reconstitution after alpha-beta-depleted transplantation in children. This sample's TCRbeta library carried unique molecular identifier barcodes. MiXCR, applied by TCRdb to the PCR reads, yields one record per CDR3 protein. The sample lists about 420,000 distinct CDR3 sequences, about a tenth occurring once. This clonotype was counted at least ten times. V was clipped by 4 bases and J by 4 bases, with 15 bases between them. CDR3 length: 15 amino acids. The chain combines TRBV12-3 or TRBV12-4 with TRBJ2-3; D tentatively fits TRBD1 or TRBD2 (5 bases each). This specimen consisted of PBMCs from the stem cell graft donor, obtained from the stem cell graft. The clonotype originates from a human donor who donated a stem cell graft to a child with acute myeloid leukemia. The CDR3 DNA is TGTGCCAGCAGTTCGAGGGGTATGGGCGCAGATACGCAGTATTTT. It encodes CASSSRGMGADTQYF.